This TCR beta chain is from a study of CXCR3-negative and CXCR3-positive naive CD8 T cells. 5' RACE that incorporated UMI labels was used to prepare the TRB cDNA libraries. Each CDR3 protein gets one entry in TCRdb, which reprocessed the 5' RACE reads and gives no DNA. This sample contains under 85,000 distinct CDR3 sequences. Triplicates of 300,000 or so cells were sorted from each CD8+ T cell subset. Naive CD8+ T cells showed CD45RO-CCR7+CD27+CD95-. Germline V gene lookup returns CDR1 MNHEY and CDR2 SVGAGI. CDR3 length equals 14 residues. The study's findings and limits: In both naive subsets diversity was comparably high, whereas memory CD8+ cells showed much lower diversity. Most assays used freshly isolated PBMCs, as cryopreservation partially reduced CXCR3. Naive CXCR3-positive cells had TRB CDR3s more hydrophobic than those of CXCR3-negative naive cells.

Points on this clonotype: Its antigen is as yet unknown.

This TCR was sampled from a human donor in good health. Some clones in this sample may be carry-over from other donors' samples. The chain carries TRBV6-5 and TRBJ2-1; as DNA is missing, the TRBD1 call by TCRdb cannot be tested. Sequencing input: naive CXCR3+ CD8+ T cells from blood. Subset denoted: CD45RO-CCR7+CD27+CD95- naive CD8+ T cells expressing CXCR3 (TNR3+). The CDR3 loop reads CASSRRDTYNEQFF.